What follows describes a single TCR beta chain. The sample originates from a study of blood T cell repertoires in COVID-19. Looking at the study overall: COVID-19 samples collected from the United States, Italy and Spain covered acute and convalescent phases. From T cells, B-cell-depleted T cells, or PBMCs came the material, which was cDNA or gDNA.

The CDR3 length is 15 residues. Unmatched junction bases numbered 4, after V lost 3 bases and J lost 0 bases. Germline CDR1 reads KGHSH; CDR2 reads LQKENI. In the source study's methods: Reference gene primer amplification yielded estimated nucleated cell counts. The table came from immunoSEQ multiplex PCR; TCRdb's copy has only in-frame clones and leaves some out. Clonal size and the V and J genes are those of that table, whereas D and trimming came from the DNA. The sample shows more than 110,000 clones, around 86% of them seen only once. The TCR was taken from a human donor in a cohort sampled during active COVID-19. The sequenced material came from peripheral blood. This chain joins TRBV18 and TRBJ2-7; 8 nucleotides match TRBD2. The CDR3 DNA reads as TGTGCCAGCTCACCCGGAAGCGGGAGCTCCTACGAGCAGTACTTC. As protein: CASSPGSGSSYEQYF.